Only a few counts were recorded for the clone carrying this T cell receptor (beta chain). The antigen is not known. This sample was taken from a study of PD-L1 blockade in urothelial cancer. The wider study: Atezolizumab therapy began for patients around 2014, dosed at 1,200 mg intravenously every 3 weeks.

The V end lost 7 bases, the J end lost 6 bases, and 13 bases lay between the germline ends. CDR3 size: 13 residues. Germline V gene data show CDR1 as MDHEN and CDR2 as SYDVKM. Every PCR was spiked with synthetic TCR analog templates. The repertoire was sequenced with immunoSEQ multiplex PCR; TCRdb's copy has only in-frame clones and lacks some. The sample lists tens of thousands of clones, approximately 81% occurring once. Study-level findings and limits: More expansion of tumor-associated blood clones, seen at 3 weeks, marked durable-benefit patients.

The TCR originated in a man aged 70-80 years with urothelial cancer. Specimen: PBMCs, collected around atezolizumab (anti-PD-L1) treatment. The chain carries TRBV28 and TRBJ1-5; D may be TRBD1 (5 bases). CDR3 sequence reads: CASTWGRAQPQHF. CDR3 sequence (DNA): TGTGCCAGCACCTGGGGGAGGGCTCAGCCCCAGCATTTT. Full variable domain (missing parts from reference TRBV28 and TRBJ1-5): DVKVTQSSRYLVKRTGEKVFLECVQDMDHENMFWYRQDPGLGLRLIYFSYDVKMKEKGDIPEGYSVSREKKERFSLILESASTNQTSMYLCASTWGRAQPQHFGDGTRLSIL.